The clone carrying this T cell receptor (beta chain) showed up just once. What it recognizes is unknown. The V gene's germline CDR1 is MNHEY and CDR2 SMNVEV (reference sequence). This CDR3 spans 14 amino acids. Trimming removed 6 bases at V and 0 bases at J, with 9 bases between. These data belong to a study of T cell responses to AZD1222 COVID-19 vaccine. Study-wide points: White British donors predominated, females outnumbered males, and clonal diversity was possibly underestimated. Spike-spanning, vaccine-associated CD4 TCRs were dominant at 160-218 and 743-854.

Sequencing used immunoSEQ multiplex PCR; TCRdb keeps in-frame clones, though not all of them. The sample lists around 160,000 clones; around 94% were seen once. The clonotype originates from an adult who received the AZD1222 COVID-19 vaccine. The sequencing used peripheral blood, collected 28 days after the second AZD1222 dose. The rearrangement joins TRBV27 to TRBJ1-3; D unclear. This CDR3 is CASSPSISGNTIYF. The DNA of the CDR3 is TGTGCCAGCAGCCCATCCATCTCTGGAAACACCATATATTTT.